This TCR beta chain came from a study of glioma-infiltrating T cells after dendritic cell vaccination. Sequencing used immunoSEQ multiplex PCR; TCRdb keeps in-frame clones, though not all of them. The sample contains approximately 84,000 clones, around 86% of which appear only once. With respect to this clone: What it binds is not known.

There are 14 residues in the CDR3. V was cut by 7 bases and J by 7 bases, with 16 bases left in between. The germline CDR1 and CDR2 sequences are SNHLY and FYNNEI. Points from the study as a whole: Higher TCR clonality did not directly relate to longer survival.

The starting material was blood, obtained before dendritic cell vaccination. The rearrangement uses TRBV2 and TRBJ1-4, with D tentatively TRBD1 (5 bases). The clonotype was recovered from a human donor with glioblastoma. The DNA of the CDR3 is TGTGCCAGCACCCCGACAGTGTCTTCTGAAAAACTGTTTTTT. Protein: CASTPTVSSEKLFF. The full variable domain, completed using reference TRBV2 and TRBJ1-4, is EPEVTQTPSHQVTQMGQEVILRCVPISNHLYFYWYRQILGQKVEFLVSFYNNEISEKSEIFDDQFSVERPDGSNFTLKIRSTKLEDSAMYFCASTPTVSSEKLFFGSGTQLSVL.